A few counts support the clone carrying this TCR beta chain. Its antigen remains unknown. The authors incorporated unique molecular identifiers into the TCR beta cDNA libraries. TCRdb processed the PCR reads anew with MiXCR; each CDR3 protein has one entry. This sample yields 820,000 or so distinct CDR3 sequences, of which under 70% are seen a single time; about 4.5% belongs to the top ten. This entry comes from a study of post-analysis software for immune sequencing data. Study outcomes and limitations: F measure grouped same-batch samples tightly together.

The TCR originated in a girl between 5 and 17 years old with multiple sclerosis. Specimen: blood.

The CDR3 sequence: CASSERTSGQARTQYF. In DNA form, the CDR3 reads TGTGCCAGCAGTGAACGCACTAGCGGGCAGGCACGGACCCAGTACTTC. This rearrangement joins TRBV6-1 to TRBJ2-7; TRBD2 agrees at 9 bases. The last part of the DNA fits TRBJ2-5 better; the J call may be wrong. Germline values: CDR1 MNHNS, CDR2 SASEGT. The CDR3 extends over 16 amino acids.